The text below deals with one T cell receptor beta chain. The antigen is unknown. The read stops 3 residues short of the end of the CDR3; the missing end is completed from the germline J gene. Libraries were prepared by immunoSEQ multiplex PCR; TCRdb keeps only in-frame clonotypes and omits some of them. The table lists some 39,000 clones. The sample belongs to a study of T cells in women clearing cervical HPV infection. CDR1 is DFQATT, CDR2 SNEGSKA, per germline (reference sequence). Trimming cost V 5 bases and J 4 bases; bases outside gene matches: 7. The CDR3 is made up of 13 amino acids. Study-wide points: Richness plus V gene abundances separated cases from controls with AUC 0.65 to 0.85.

What was sequenced was blood buffy coat. The rearrangement uses TRBV20-1 and TRBJ2-5, with 7 bases fitting TRBD1. The sequence derives from a woman between 18 and 70 years old with a cervical HPV16 infection that either progressed to CIN3+ or cleared (not recorded which). The CDR3 bases that were read are TGCAGTGCTCGACAGGGAGCCCGAGAGACC. It translates to CSARQGARET. Given in full, the CDR3 is CSARQGARETQYF.